Listed below are T cell receptor beta chains from one sample, sequenced in a study of PD-L1 blockade in urothelial cancer. The assay was immunoSEQ multiplex PCR, and TCRdb's table has in-frame clones only and misses some. Among approximately 90,000 clones listed, roughly 89% were seen once. The material was PBMCs, obtained around atezolizumab (anti-PD-L1) treatment. These receptors were obtained from a man aged 60 to 75 with urothelial cancer. Both conserved end residues are part of each CDR3. Each record gives: J gene, V gene, D gene, clone size, CDR3 protein, CDR3 DNA. D genes are given only for firm matches. A clone size is listed for some rows: how often the clone was seen (once, few, many), or a class if it is expanded.

TRBJ1-2	TRBV5-4	TRBD1	-	CASSPTTGEVYGYTF	TGTGCCAGCAGTCCTACCACAGGGGAGGTCTATGGCTACACCTTC
TRBJ2-1	TRBV18	TRBD2	once	CASSPRLAGGQGEQFF	TGTGCCAGCTCACCACGCCTCGCGGGGGGGCAAGGTGAGCAGTTCTTC
TRBJ2-4	TRBV5-1	-	once	CASSLVPGTKNIQYF	TGCGCCAGCAGCTTGGTTCCGGGAACCAAAAACATTCAGTACTTC
TRBJ2-6	TRBV6-6	-	-	CASRRAGAGGANVLTF	TGTGCCAGCAGGAGGGCTGGTGCCGGTGGGGCCAACGTCCTGACTTTC
TRBJ2-3	TRBV10-3	-	-	CASRVTLSTDTQYF	TGTGCCAGCCGGGTGACCCTAAGCACAGATACGCAGTATTTT
TRBJ1-4	TRBV10-1	-	-	CASSESGSNEKLFF	TGCGCCAGCAGTGAGTCAGGGAGCAACGAAAAACTGTTTTTT
TRBJ2-3	TRBV6-5	-	few	CASKAGSSTDTQYF	TGTGCCAGCAAGGCGGGATCTAGCACAGATACGCAGTATTTT
TRBJ2-5	TRBV15	-	-	CATSRLTENQETQYF	TGTGCCACCAGCAGATTGACAGAAAACCAAGAGACCCAGTACTTC
TRBJ1-2	TRBV5-1	TRBD1	-	CASSLGDRGLGYTF	TGCGCCAGCAGCTTGGGGGACAGGGGGCTGGGCTACACCTTC
TRBJ2-1	TRBV7-9	TRBD2	-	CASSILAGGMNEQFF	TGTGCCAGCAGCATTCTAGCGGGAGGCATGAATGAGCAGTTCTTC
TRBJ2-2	TRBV7-2	-	-	CASRKTRGRATGELFF	TGTGCCAGCAGAAAGACAAGGGGTCGAGCCACCGGGGAGCTGTTTTTT
TRBJ2-3	TRBV28	-	-	CASRTGVEDTQYF	TGTGCCAGCAGGACGGGAGTAGAAGATACGCAGTATTTT
TRBJ1-2	TRBV5-6	-	once	CASSFRNRRYGYTF	TGTGCCAGCAGCTTCCGGAACAGGCGATATGGCTACACCTTC
TRBJ1-2	TRBV15	-	once	CATSSNPGLQYGYTF	TGTGCCACCAGCAGCAACCCGGGACTCCAATATGGCTACACCTTC
TRBJ2-5	TRBV7-2	-	few	CASSKTGGGETQYF	TGTGCCAGCAGCAAGACAGGCGGTGGTGAGACCCAGTACTTC
TRBJ2-1	TRBV10-1	-	-	CASSSESTGYEQFF	TGCGCCAGCAGCTCAGAAAGTACAGGGTATGAGCAGTTCTTC
TRBJ2-5	TRBV7-2	-	-	CASSRGHRETQYF	TGTGCCAGCAGTCGTGGACACAGGGAGACCCAGTACTTC
TRBJ2-3	TRBV5-6	-	-	CASSFKRSGGDTQYF	TGTGCCAGCAGCTTTAAGCGTTCGGGTGGGGATACGCAGTATTTT
TRBJ2-5	TRBV7-7	TRBD1	-	CASSYRQGAKETQYF	TGTGCCAGCAGCTACCGACAGGGGGCAAAGGAGACCCAGTACTTC
TRBJ2-3	TRBV30	TRBD2	-	CAWRPAGGVDTQYF	TGTGCCTGGCGCCCGGCGGGGGGAGTAGATACGCAGTATTTT
TRBJ2-3	TRBV6-6	-	-	CASRRRGTDTQYF	TGTGCCAGCAGGCGTCGGGGCACAGATACGCAGTATTTT
TRBJ2-3	TRBV5-4	TRBD2	-	CASSFGAGGPTDTQYF	TGTGCCAGCAGCTTCGGGGCGGGAGGGCCTACAGATACGCAGTATTTT
TRBJ1-6	TRBV4-2	-	-	CASSQDAGWSRSPLHF	TGTGCCAGCAGCCAAGATGCAGGGTGGTCGCGTTCACCCCTCCACTTT
TRBJ2-7	TRBV5-6	-	-	CASSSHRVFGGYEQYF	TGTGCCAGCAGCTCACACAGGGTTTTTGGAGGCTACGAGCAGTACTTC
TRBJ2-7	TRBV11-2	TRBD1	-	CASSLYVGQGADEQYF	TGTGCCAGCAGCTTATATGTAGGACAGGGGGCCGACGAGCAGTACTTC
TRBJ1-2	TRBV7-3	-	-	CASSLTMGQGYTF	TGTGCCAGCAGCTTAACGATGGGGCAGGGCTACACCTTC
TRBJ1-3	TRBV5-6	-	-	CASSLAFRELSGNTIYF	TGTGCCAGCAGCTTGGCCTTTCGGGAACTCTCTGGAAACACCATATATTTT
TRBJ2-3	TRBV5-1	TRBD1	-	CASSLGQGGTDTQYF	TGCGCCAGCAGCCTAGGACAGGGTGGCACAGATACGCAGTATTTT
TRBJ1-2	TRBV21-1	-	-	CASPGQGTYGYTF	TGTGCCAGCCCAGGACAGGGGACCTATGGCTACACCTTC
TRBJ1-1	TRBV7-2	-	-	CASSFGHSNTEAFF	TGTGCCAGCAGCTTTGGACATTCGAACACTGAAGCTTTCTTT
TRBJ1-2	TRBV7-9	-	-	CASSLLSQDYGYTF	TGTGCCAGCAGCTTATTATCTCAGGACTATGGCTACACCTTC